The clone carrying this T cell receptor beta chain was observed at least ten times. This sample is part of a study of T cells in Graves' hyperthyroidism and ophthalmopathy. RNA transcripts gave rise to amplified TCR beta CDR3 regions. Initially, a first-round RT-PCR of the TCR CDR3 employed the HTBI primer set. TCRdb analysed the multiplex PCR reads with MiXCR anew, one entry per CDR3 protein. The sample has 800,000 or so distinct CDR3 sequences; 35% to 45% are singletons. Sequences were obtained from blood. The receptor was isolated from a man aged 18 to 29 with Graves' hyperthyroidism.

The CDR3 loop reads CATSREGTERGYTF. As DNA, the CDR3 is TGTGCCACCAGCAGAGAGGGGACAGAACGTGGCTACACCTTC. The rearrangement links TRBV15 to TRBJ1-2; 7 bases match TRBD1. J gave up 7 bases and V 0 bases, and 5 bases lay outside the gene matches. Germline V lookup: CDR1 LNHNV, CDR2 YYDKDF (reference sequence). CDR3 length: 14 amino acids. Full variable domain (outside the CDR3, taken from reference TRBV15 and TRBJ1-2): DAMVIQNPRYQVTQFGKPVTLSCSQTLNHNVMYWYQQKSSQAPKLLFHYYDKDFNNEADTPDNFQSRRPNTSFCFLDIRSPGLGDTAMYLCATSREGTERGYTFGSGTRLTVV.